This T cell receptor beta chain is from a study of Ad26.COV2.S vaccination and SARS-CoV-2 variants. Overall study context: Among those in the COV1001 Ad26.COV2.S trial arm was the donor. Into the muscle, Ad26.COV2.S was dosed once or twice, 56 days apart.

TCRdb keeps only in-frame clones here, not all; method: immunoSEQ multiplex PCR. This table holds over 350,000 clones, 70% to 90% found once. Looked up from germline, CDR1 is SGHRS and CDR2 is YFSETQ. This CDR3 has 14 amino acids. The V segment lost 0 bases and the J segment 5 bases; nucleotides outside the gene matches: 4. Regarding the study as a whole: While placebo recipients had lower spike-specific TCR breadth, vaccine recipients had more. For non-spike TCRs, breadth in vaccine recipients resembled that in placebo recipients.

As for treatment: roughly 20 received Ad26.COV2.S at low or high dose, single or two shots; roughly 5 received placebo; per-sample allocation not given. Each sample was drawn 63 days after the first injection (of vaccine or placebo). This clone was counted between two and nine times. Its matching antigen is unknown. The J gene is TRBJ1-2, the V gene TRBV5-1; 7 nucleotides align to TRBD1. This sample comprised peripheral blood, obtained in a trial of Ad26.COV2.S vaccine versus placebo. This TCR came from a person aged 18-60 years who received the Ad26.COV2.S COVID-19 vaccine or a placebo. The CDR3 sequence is CASSLGQGGYGYTF. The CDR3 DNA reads TGCGCCAGCAGCTTGGGACAGGGCGGTTATGGCTACACCTTC.